The T cell receptor beta chain described here comes from a study of shared clonotypes between healthy human individuals. Of note for this clone: Its cognate antigen is unknown.

Study observations and caveats: Researchers sampled blood only, noting tissue repertoires likely differ.

The CDR3 has 13 amino acids. J gave up 5 bases and V 7 bases, and 4 bases lay outside the gene matches. Germline V lookup: CDR1 LNHDA, CDR2 SQIVND (reference sequence). Deep was the level at which the assay was run. Replicate sorted-subset PCRs were loaded with around 200 ng DNA, 30,000 or so T cell genomes. Profiling relied on immunoSEQ multiplex PCR, and the TCRdb table lists in-frame clones only, not all of them. The sample shows 2 million to 2.5 million clones, roughly 92% of them seen only once. The chain employs TRBV19 and TRBJ2-2; 7 nucleotides align to TRBD2. The receptor was isolated from a man aged 18 to 30 in good health. Some clones in this sample may be carry-over from other donors' samples. Material: naive CD4+ T cells from PBMCs. Subset defined: CD45RA+ positively selected. CDR3 amino acids: CASTSRGTGELFF. The CDR3 bases are TGTGCCAGTACTTCGCGGGGGACCGGGGAGCTGTTTTTT.